Following are 17 T cell receptor beta chains from one sample sequenced in a study of cytomegalovirus exposure and HLA in healthy donors. A multiplex PCR was run with 60 Vbeta primers and 13 Jbeta primers. Using immunoSEQ multiplex PCR, the repertoire was profiled, and TCRdb retains in-frame clones only, with some absent. The sample yields 190,000 or so clones, around 79% seen once. The specimen sequenced was PBMCs. The origin of the receptors is a male donor in good health and CMV-seropositive.

The chain combines TRBV29-1 with TRBJ2-1; 8 bases are a match to TRBD1. Looked up from germline, CDR1 is SQVTM and CDR2 is ANQGSEA. This CDR3 is 13 amino acids long. J gave up 2 bases and V 5 bases, and 2 bases lay outside the gene matches. This chain's CDR3 is CSVSTGAYNEQFF. CDR3 nucleotide sequence: TGCAGCGTTTCGACAGGGGCCTACAATGAGCAGTTCTTC.

The chain links TRBV28 to TRBJ1-1, with a tentative D call TRBD1 (5 bases). This CDR3 region has 13 residues. Deletions cut 5 bases from V and 1 base from J, with 8 bases between. Germline CDR1 reads MDHEN; CDR2 reads SYDVKM. CDR3 DNA sequence: TGTGCCAGCAGTAAAGACAGGAACACTGAAGCTTTCTTT. It is translated as CASSKDRNTEAFF.

The chain is built from TRBV7-2 and TRBJ2-3; D is perhaps TRBD1 (6 bases). CDR1 and CDR2 (germline): SGHTA, FQGNSA. Trimming cost V 5 bases and J 11 bases, with 20 bases left between them. The CDR3 is 14 amino acids. The CDR3 nucleotides are TGTGCCAGCAGCGGGGGATCCGGGACAATCAAGCAGTATTTT. Protein: CASSGGSGTIKQYF.

This CDR3 is CASSLGVGSPYNEQFF. CDR3 in DNA: TGTGCCAGCAGCTTAGGGGTTGGGAGCCCCTACAATGAGCAGTTCTTC. This chain connects TRBV7-6 to TRBJ2-1; TRBD2 is a possible D gene (5 bases). Germline loops: CDR1 SGHVS, CDR2 FNYEAQ. CDR3 length: 16 amino acids. Trimming pared 1 base from V and 2 bases from J, leaving 12 bases between. Together with reference TRBV7-6 and TRBJ2-1, the CDR3 gives the full variable domain: GAGVSQSPRYKVTKRGQDVALRCDPISGHVSLYWYRQALGQGPEFLTYFNYEAQQDKSGLPNDRFSAERPEGSISTLTIQRTEQRDSAMYRCASSLGVGSPYNEQFFGPGTRLTVL.

This chain joins TRBV2 and TRBJ1-1; 7 bases are a match to TRBD1. V dropped 5 bases and J dropped 3; count of bases not matched to a gene: 3. The germline V gene has CDR1 SNHLY and CDR2 FYNNEI. The CDR3 consists of 13 residues. The DNA of the CDR3 is TGTGCCAGCAGTTATGACAGGGACACTGAAGCTTTCTTT. As protein: CASSYDRDTEAFF.

The chain joins TRBV19 to TRBJ1-2, with 11 bases aligning to TRBD1. CDR1 LNHDA and CDR2 SQIVND come from the germline V gene (reference sequence). The V and J ends lost 6 bases and 4 bases, in that order; junction bases with no gene match: 4. The CDR3 length is 14 residues. The CDR3 nucleotides are TGTGCCAGTAGACAGGACAGGGGGCCCTATGGCTACACCTTC. Protein sequence: CASRQDRGPYGYTF.

The chain has TRBV14 and TRBJ1-1; tentatively, D is TRBD1 (5 bases). The CDR3 sequence is 13 residues long. Between the trimmed V and J ends, which lost 6 bases and 1 base, there was a span of 9 bases. Germline V CDR1 and CDR2: SGHDN, FVKESK. The CDR3 nucleotides read TGTGCCAGCAGGACAGTAACGAACACTGAAGCTTTCTTT. Translation gives CASRTVTNTEAFF.

The sample holds one count of this clone. The genes are TRBV2 and TRBJ2-3; possible D gene TRBD2, 6 bases. Germline V gene sequence: CDR1 SNHLY, CDR2 FYNNEI. The CDR3 sequence is 14 residues long. The germline V and J ends were trimmed by 7 bases and 7 bases, with 18 bases remaining between them. The CDR3 reads CASNPGYGGHTQYF. CDR3 nucleotides: TGTGCCAGCAACCCCGGATATGGAGGGCATACGCAGTATTTT.

This clone was detected only a few times. The chain has TRBV2 and TRBJ2-5, with D tentatively TRBD1 (7 bases). The ends were cut back, 7 bases at V and 0 bases at J, with 18 bases in the middle. Germline assignment: CDR1 SNHLY and CDR2 FYNNEI. The CDR3 consists of 16 residues. The CDR3: CASMVGGQAYQETQYF. The CDR3 bases are TGTGCCAGCATGGTGGGAGGACAGGCATACCAAGAGACCCAGTACTTC.

This clone was seen only once. This chain's CDR3 is CASSLGGVRVTDTQYF. The CDR3 DNA reads TGTGCCAGCAGCTTAGGGGGGGTAAGGGTGACAGATACGCAGTATTTT. The chain joins TRBV11-1 to TRBJ2-3, with D tentatively TRBD2 (6 bases). V shed 1 base and J shed 3 bases, with 14 bases lying between them. CDR3 length equals 16 residues. CDR1 and CDR2 (germline): SGHAT, FQDESV (reference sequence). The full variable domain, completed using reference TRBV11-1 and TRBJ2-3, is EAEVAQSPRYKITEKSQAVAFWCDPISGHATLYWYRQILGQGPELLVQFQDESVVDDSQLPKDRFSAERLKGVDSTLKIQPAELGDSAMYLCASSLGGVRVTDTQYFGPGTRLTVL.

There are a few counts of this clone. J is TRBJ1-2 and V is TRBV6-5; D unresolved. CDR1 and CDR2 from the germline V gene are MNHEY and SVGAGI. Between the trimmed V and J ends, which lost 5 bases and 3 bases, there was a span of 10 bases. The CDR3 totals 13 residues. CDR3 sequence: CASSEGSDYGYTF. The CDR3 region has the DNA TGTGCCAGCAGTGAGGGCAGCGACTATGGCTACACCTTC.

This clone was counted between two and nine times. J is TRBJ2-1 and V is TRBV2; 7 nucleotides agree with TRBD1. CDR1 and CDR2 from the germline V gene are SNHLY and FYNNEI. This CDR3 region has 12 residues. V gave up 5 bases and J gave up 16 bases; unmatched junction bases: 11. CDR3 in amino acids: CASSYTDRAGFF. In DNA form, the CDR3 reads TGTGCCAGCAGTTATACAGACAGGGCCGGCTTCTTC.

The rearrangement uses TRBV19 and TRBJ1-1; 10 nucleotides align to TRBD1. CDR1 is LNHDA and CDR2 is SQIVND in the germline V gene (reference sequence). Trimming at V came to 4 bases and at J to 9 bases, leaving 5 bases not matched to a gene. This CDR3 comprises 13 residues. CDR3 nucleotide sequence: TGTGCCAGTAGTACGGACAGGGGGGATAAAGCTTTCTTT. Translation: CASSTDRGDKAFF. Together with reference TRBV19 and TRBJ1-1, the CDR3 gives the full variable domain: DGGITQSPKYLFRKEGQNVTLSCEQNLNHDAMYWYRQDPGQGLRLIYYSQIVNDFQKGDIAEGYSVSREKKESFPLTVTSAQKNPTAFYLCASSTDRGDKAFFGQGTRLTVV.

This clone was seen just once. V and J are TRBV6-6 and TRBJ2-3, with D possibly TRBD1 on 5 matching bases. Trimming took 7 bases from V and 5 from J, leaving 13 bases between them. CDR1 and CDR2 from the germline V gene are MNHNY and SVGAGI (reference sequence). The CDR3 covers 13 residues. The CDR3 reads CASTDGAKDTQYF. CDR3 in DNA: TGTGCCAGCACGGATGGGGCTAAAGATACGCAGTATTTT.

The chain links TRBV7-2 to TRBJ1-3, with D hard to call. Deletions cut 3 bases from V and 4 bases from J, with 10 bases between. In germline, CDR1 is SGHTA, CDR2 FQGNSA. The CDR3 runs to 14 residues. CDR3 nucleotides: TGTGCCAGCAGCTTGGCAGGCTTAGGAAACACCATATATTTT. The encoded protein is CASSLAGLGNTIYF.

This rearrangement joins TRBV4-3 to TRBJ2-5, with D perhaps matching TRBD2 (6 bases). Germline V gene sequence: CDR1 LGHNA, CDR2 YSLEER. The V and J ends lost 1 base and 7 bases respectively, with 22 bases between them. The CDR3 contains 17 residues. Here the CDR3 reads CASSQGVGGLGPGTQYF. The CDR3 coding sequence is TGCGCCAGCAGCCAAGGAGTGGGAGGTCTGGGACCGGGGACCCAGTACTTC.

The chain carries TRBV6-4 and TRBJ2-3; D gene ambiguous. With 5 bases removed from V and 0 bases from J, the gap between germline ends came to 9 bases. Germline values: CDR1 MRHNA, CDR2 SNTAGT. The CDR3 has 14 residues. As DNA, the CDR3 is TGTGCCAGCAGTCGAGGAACTAGCACAGATACGCAGTATTTT. Encoded protein: CASSRGTSTDTQYF.